These T cell receptor beta chains were read from a single sample in a study of shared clonotypes between healthy human individuals. The repertoire was sequenced with immunoSEQ multiplex PCR; TCRdb's copy has only in-frame clones and lacks some. The sample comprises about 2 million clones, less than 95% of which are singletons, and more than 0.95% rests with the top ten. Material: naive CD8+ T cells sorted from blood. Receptors originate from a man younger than 30 in good health. CDR3s leave out the opening cysteine and the closing phenylalanine or tryptophan. The size of a clone is reported for some rows only, either as once, few or many, or as a class for expanded clones.

J | V | length | size | CDR3
TRBJ2-7 | TRBV13 | 12 | . | ASSFGQGPYEQY
TRBJ1-1 | TRBV28 | 12 | . | ASLGGAWYTEAF
TRBJ1-3 | TRBV4-1 | 14 | . | ASSQVEGADGNTIY
TRBJ1-1 | TRBV4-3 | 12 | . | ASSPGQLNTEAF
TRBJ1-1 | TRBV2 | 12 | . | ATDRGMGRTEAF
TRBJ2-1 | TRBV7-2 | 15 | . | ASSLNRGTETYNEQF
TRBJ2-3 | TRBV4-3 | 15 | . | ASSQDSHGSRADTQY
TRBJ2-1 | TRBV27 | 13 | once | ASSLLAGAVNEQF
TRBJ1-5 | TRBV25-1 | 12 | . | ASSEFRVKQPQH
TRBJ1-2 | TRBV5-6 | 11 | . | ASSLEGAYGYT
TRBJ2-7 | TRBV27 | 12 | . | ASSPTSGSYEQY
TRBJ1-4 | TRBV4-2 | 16 | . | ASSQEKVLLATNEKLF
TRBJ1-4 | TRBV6-5 | 13 | once | ASSPGDGLNEKLF
TRBJ2-7 | TRBV6-5 | 12 | . | ASSYFPGGGEQY
TRBJ1-1 | TRBV6-1 | 13 | . | ASSEARRGMSEAF
TRBJ2-1 | TRBV7-9 | 14 | . | ASSLSVGAEGDEQF
TRBJ1-1 | TRBV30 | 12 | . | AWSDGTGWTEAF
TRBJ2-7 | TRBV19 | 12 | . | ASSYRGLSYEQY
TRBJ1-5 | TRBV4-1 | 11 | . | ASSQVGNQPQH
TRBJ2-7 | TRBV12-5 | 14 | . | ASAPATGGLSYEQY
TRBJ2-7 | TRBV5-6 | 11 | . | ASSFGRDSEQY
TRBJ1-2 | TRBV10-3 | 11 | . | AISDMENYGYT
TRBJ2-5 | TRBV5-4 | 14 | . | ASSLGAGFGTETQY
TRBJ2-7 | TRBV19 | 11 | . | ASSMGTSSEQY
TRBJ2-1 | TRBV6-1 | 13 | . | ASSELAGAFGEQF
TRBJ2-7 | TRBV4-1 | 12 | . | ASSQRRGNYEQY
TRBJ1-1 | TRBV30 | 12 | . | AWSPRQGIPEAF
TRBJ2-1 | TRBV30 | 12 | . | AWSRLAGFTEQF
TRBJ2-1 | TRBV7-6 | 13 | . | ASSLMVGHGNEQF
TRBJ2-7 | TRBV5-6 | 11 | . | ASRRTSSYEQY
TRBJ1-2 | TRBV13 | 15 | . | ASSWTSRDIIPYGYT
TRBJ2-2 | TRBV5-4 | 11 | . | ASSLSGTGELF
TRBJ1-1 | TRBV7-9 | 12 | . | ASSLGQGNTEAF
TRBJ2-2 | TRBV25-1 | 11 | . | ASSATSTGELF
TRBJ2-7 | TRBV25-1 | 8 | . | ASRSYEQY
TRBJ2-2 | TRBV4-1 | 15 | once | ASSQDLAGGNTGELF
TRBJ1-2 | TRBV6-5 | 12 | . | ASSYNEGTGGYT
TRBJ2-2 | TRBV6-1 | 12 | . | ASSGTANTGELF
TRBJ2-1 | TRBV4-3 | 12 | . | ASSRAGGSNEQF
TRBJ2-7 | TRBV19 | 17 | . | ASSIGPPMVGMDSYEQY
TRBJ1-1 | TRBV7-9 | 13 | . | ASSLVEGEHTEAF
TRBJ2-1 | TRBV9 | 13 | . | ASSVVETKVNEQF
TRBJ2-1 | TRBV19 | 10 | . | ASSIPYNEQF
TRBJ2-6 | TRBV30 | 13 | . | AWSVLGTGANVLT
TRBJ1-1 | TRBV7-9 | 11 | . | ASTLGGVSEAF
TRBJ2-2 | TRBV7-7 | 14 | . | ASSSTGLPGTGELF
TRBJ2-5 | TRBV11-2 | 14 | . | ASSLSGRRGQETQY
TRBJ2-7 | TRBV9 | 11 | . | ASSPGLSYEQY
TRBJ2-7 | TRBV5-5 | 12 | . | ASSWRTESYEQY
TRBJ2-3 | TRBV7-9 | 15 | once | ASSLSRITSGTDTQY
TRBJ1-1 | TRBV7-9 | 12 | . | ASSWDRGLTEAF
TRBJ2-5 | TRBV5-1 | 13 | . | ASSLEGGLGETQY
TRBJ2-5 | TRBV4-3 | 13 | . | ASSQEAGSRETQY